The 17 T cell receptor beta chains below all came from one sample that was sequenced in a study of T cell repertoires in cytomegalovirus infection. TCRdb re-called the reads through MiXCR, storing one row per CDR3 protein. Of approximately 250,000 distinct CDR3 sequences listed, roughly 12% were seen once; the top ten hold approximately 1.6%. The sequenced material came from PBMCs. These receptors were obtained from a human donor in good health (CMV status not recorded). Some clones in this sample may be carry-over from other donors' samples.

This clonotype has a count of ten or more. The chain joins TRBV7-2 to TRBJ1-4; TRBD1 is a possible D gene (6 bases). The CDR3 has 15 residues. Trimming took 3 bases from V and 4 from J, leaving 12 bases between them. Germline CDR1 and CDR2: SGHTA and FQGNSA. The CDR3 sequence is CASSLGGNGNEKLFF. In DNA form, the CDR3 reads TGTGCCAGCAGCTTGGGGGGCAATGGTAATGAAAAACTGTTTTTT.

Many counts were recorded for this clonotype. This chain connects TRBV7-9 to TRBJ1-1; D remains unclear. This CDR3 is built from 15 residues. Germline V lookup: CDR1 SEHNR, CDR2 FQNEAQ (reference sequence). Trimming took off 2 bases at V and 1 base at J, with 11 bases between the two ends. The CDR3 DNA is TGTGCCAGCAGCTTAATATTGGGTAGGAACACTGAAGCTTTCTTT. Its protein is CASSLILGRNTEAFF.

This clonotype was recorded many times. The gene calls are TRBV7-2 and TRBJ2-5, with 12 bases matching TRBD1. The CDR3 has 15 amino acids. J gave up 3 bases and V 5 bases, and 4 bases lay outside the gene matches. Germline CDR1 is SGHTA and CDR2 is FQGNSA. CDR3 DNA: TGTGCCAGCAGCCTGGGACAGGGGGCGGAAGAGACCCAGTACTTC. Translating gives CASSLGQGAEETQYF. Full variable domain (outside the CDR3, taken from reference TRBV7-2 and TRBJ2-5): GAGVSQSPSNKVTEKGKDVELRCDPISGHTALYWYRQSLGQGLEFLIYFQGNSAPDKSGLPSDRFSAERTGGSVSTLTIQRTQQEDSAVYLCASSLGQGAEETQYFGPGTRLLVL.

The chain joins TRBV29-1 to TRBJ2-6, with D perhaps matching TRBD1 (5 bases). Trimming left V 6 bases short and J 0 bases short, with 12 bases between. The germline gives CDR1 SQVTM, CDR2 ANQGSEA. The CDR3 loop spans 15 amino acids. CDR3 DNA sequence: TGCAGCGTGCGCCAGGGCGTCTCTGGGGCCAACGTCCTGACTTTC. This sequence encodes CSVRQGVSGANVLTF. Full variable domain (outside the CDR3, taken from reference TRBV29-1 and TRBJ2-6): SAVISQKPSRDICQRGTSLTIQCQVDSQVTMMFWYRQQPGQSLTLIATANQGSEATYESGFVIDKFPISRPNLTFSTLTVSNMSPEDSSIYLCSVRQGVSGANVLTFGAGSRLTVL.

The V and J genes are TRBV7-3 and TRBJ2-2; D gene uncertain. CDR3 length: 13 amino acids. The germline V gene encodes CDR1 SGHTA and CDR2 FQGTGA. V shed 8 bases and J shed 0 bases, with 7 bases lying between them. The DNA of the CDR3 is TGTGCCAGCGCGACTGCGAACACCGGGGAGCTGTTTTTT. Its protein is CASATANTGELFF.

As regards this clonotype: This may be a read error, as it is one base from a much larger clone. No DNA is shown, since the ends of the CDR3 on it are uncertain; the CDR3 is the one TCRdb lists. The CDR3 is CASSLVAGGNYNEQLF. V gene TRBV7-2 combines with J gene TRBJ2-1; the D call TRBD2 from the table was never checked on the DNA. Germline V gives CDR1 SGHTA, CDR2 FQGNSA. The CDR3 totals 16 residues, both ends included.

The V call is TRBV7-2, the J call TRBJ2-6; D gene uncertain. The ends were cut back, 1 base at V and 0 bases at J, with 7 bases in the middle. Germline V gene sequence: CDR1 SGHTA, CDR2 FQGNSA. The CDR3 has 16 amino acids. CDR3 region: CASSLVGDSGANVLTF. Written as DNA, the CDR3 is TGTGCCAGCAGCTTAGTTGGGGACTCTGGGGCCAACGTCCTGACTTTC.

The genes are TRBV5-1 and TRBJ1-5, with D tentatively TRBD1 (6 bases). V was shortened by 2 bases and J by 0 bases, with 9 bases between the two germline ends. The germline V gene has CDR1 SGHRS and CDR2 YFSETQ. The CDR3 consists of 15 residues. CDR3 nucleotides: TGCGCCAGCAGCTTCGGGGGCGGTAGCAATCAGCCCCAGCATTTT. Residues: CASSFGGGSNQPQHF. The variable domain in full, with the rest retrieved from reference TRBV5-1 and TRBJ1-5, is KAGVTQTPRYLIKTRGQQVTLSCSPISGHRSVSWYQQTPGQGLQFLFEYFSETQRNKGNFPGRFSGRQFSNSRSEMNVSTLELGDSALYLCASSFGGGSNQPQHFGDGTRLSIL.

This clonotype has only a few counts. The chain has TRBV5-4 and TRBJ1-1; D is unresolved. Trimming stripped 4 bases from V and 1 base from J, with 8 bases between. The V gene's germline CDR1 is SGHNT and CDR2 YYREEE (reference sequence). The CDR3 has 13 amino acids. The CDR3 sequence is CASSHSRNTEAFF. The DNA of the CDR3 is TGTGCCAGCAGCCACTCGCGGAACACTGAAGCTTTCTTT.

About this clonotype: A much larger clone differs from this one at a single base, so this may be a read error. The V call is TRBV7-2, the J call TRBJ2-1; perhaps TRBD1 as D (6 bases). Trimming shortened V by 5 bases and J by 15 bases, and 20 bases separated the two germline ends. Germline CDR1 is SGHTA and CDR2 is FQGNSA. This CDR3 spans 13 amino acids. The CDR3 sequence is CASSLSRGTRSFF. CDR3 nucleotides: TGTGCCAGCAGCCTAAGTAGAGGGACAAGGTCGTTCTTC. The full variable domain, completed using reference TRBV7-2 and TRBJ2-1, is GAGVSQSPSNKVTEKGKDVELRCDPISGHTALYWYRQSLGQGLEFLIYFQGNSAPDKSGLPSDRFSAERTGGSVSTLTIQRTQQEDSAVYLCASSLSRGTRSFFGPGTRLTVL.

This clonotype was observed many times. CDR3 protein: CASSPSPGQGGNTEAFF. DNA for the CDR3: TGTGCCAGCAGCCCCTCACCGGGACAGGGGGGCAACACTGAAGCTTTCTTT. The chain combines TRBV12-3 or TRBV12-4 with TRBJ1-1, with 11 bases lining up with TRBD1. The CDR3 runs 17 residues. J lost 2 bases, V lost 6 bases, and 11 bases had no gene match.

This clonotype was seen ten or more times. The chain is built from TRBV19 and TRBJ2-2; tentatively, D is TRBD1 or TRBD2 (5 bases each). The CDR3 covers 15 residues. V gave up 1 base and J gave up 2 bases, with 8 bases separating them. CDR1 and CDR2 (germline): LNHDA, SQIVND (reference sequence). As DNA, the CDR3 is TGTGCCAGTAGTATAGCCGGGGCTAACACCGGGGAGCTGTTTTTT. Translation: CASSIAGANTGELFF.

The sample holds one count of this clonotype. This sequence joins TRBV14 and TRBJ1-1; the match to TRBD1 covers 7 bases. Germline V gene sequence: CDR1 SGHDN, CDR2 FVKESK. The trim removed 1 base at V and 5 bases at J, leaving 13 bases unmatched. The CDR3 is 17 amino acids. The CDR3 spells CASSQGGTTGKGTEAFF. In DNA form, the CDR3 reads TGTGCCAGCAGCCAAGGGGGCACGACAGGGAAAGGAACTGAAGCTTTCTTT.

The J gene is TRBJ2-3, the V gene TRBV28, with D unclear. Trimming shortened V by 5 bases and J by 1 base, and 10 bases separated the two germline ends. This CDR3 is built from 14 residues. The germline V gene encodes CDR1 MDHEN and CDR2 SYDVKM. The CDR3 nucleotides read TGTGCCAGCAGTATGGTTGGGGGCACAGATACGCAGTATTTT. Protein product: CASSMVGGTDTQYF.

This clonotype showed up many times. The CDR3 reads CASSQTSGGAETQYF. The CDR3 DNA reads as TGTGCCAGCAGCCAGACTAGCGGGGGGGCCGAGACCCAGTACTTC. This sequence joins TRBV7-2 and TRBJ2-5; 14 nucleotides align to TRBD2. Losses at the gene ends were 5 bases for V and 5 bases for J; bases not matched to a gene: 4. The CDR3 loop spans 15 amino acids. The germline V gene has CDR1 SGHTA and CDR2 FQGNSA.

The table lists this clonotype with many counts. The gene calls are TRBV7-9 and TRBJ2-5; D not resolved. The germline V gene encodes CDR1 SEHNR and CDR2 FQNEAQ (reference sequence). The CDR3 consists of 14 residues. V shed 5 bases and J shed 1 base, with 11 bases lying between them. CDR3 in DNA: TGTGCCAGCAGCCAAGGGCGGATCCAAGAGACCCAGTACTTC. Translating gives CASSQGRIQETQYF.

The chain combines TRBV19 with TRBJ2-6; 9 positions match TRBD1. Trimming at V came to 7 bases and at J to 0 bases, leaving 13 bases not matched to a gene. CDR1 LNHDA and CDR2 SQIVND come from the germline V gene (reference sequence). There are 19 residues in the CDR3. As DNA, the CDR3 is TGTGCCAGTACCCCCGGGACAGGGTCGGTGGGCTCTGGGGCCAACGTCCTGACTTTC. The encoded protein is CASTPGTGSVGSGANVLTF. Looking up the rest from reference TRBV19 and TRBJ2-6 gives the full variable domain: DGGITQSPKYLFRKEGQNVTLSCEQNLNHDAMYWYRQDPGQGLRLIYYSQIVNDFQKGDIAEGYSVSREKKESFPLTVTSAQKNPTAFYLCASTPGTGSVGSGANVLTFGAGSRLTVL.